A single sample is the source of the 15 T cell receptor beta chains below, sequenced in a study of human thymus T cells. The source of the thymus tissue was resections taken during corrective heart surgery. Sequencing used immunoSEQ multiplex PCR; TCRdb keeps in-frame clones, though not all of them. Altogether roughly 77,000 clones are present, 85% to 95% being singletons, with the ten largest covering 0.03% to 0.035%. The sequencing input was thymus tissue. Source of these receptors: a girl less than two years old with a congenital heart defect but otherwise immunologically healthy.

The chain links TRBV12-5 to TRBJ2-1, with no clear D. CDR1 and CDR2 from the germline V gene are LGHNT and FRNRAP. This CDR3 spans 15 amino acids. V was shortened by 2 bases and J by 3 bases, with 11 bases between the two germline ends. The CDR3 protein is CASGLIRTHYNEQFF. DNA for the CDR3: TGTGCTAGTGGTTTGATCCGGACCCACTACAATGAGCAGTTCTTC. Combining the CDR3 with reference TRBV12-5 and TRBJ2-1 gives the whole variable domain DARVTQTPRHKVTEMGQEVTMRCQPILGHNTVFWYRQTMMQGLELLAYFRNRAPLDDSGMPKDRFSAEMPDATLATLKIQPSEPRDSAVYFCASGLIRTHYNEQFFGPGTRLTVL.

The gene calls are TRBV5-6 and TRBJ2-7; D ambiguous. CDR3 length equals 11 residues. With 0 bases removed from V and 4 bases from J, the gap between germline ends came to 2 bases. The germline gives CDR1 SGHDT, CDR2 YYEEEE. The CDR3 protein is CASSLGYEQYF. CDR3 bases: TGTGCCAGCAGCTTGGGATACGAGCAGTACTTC.

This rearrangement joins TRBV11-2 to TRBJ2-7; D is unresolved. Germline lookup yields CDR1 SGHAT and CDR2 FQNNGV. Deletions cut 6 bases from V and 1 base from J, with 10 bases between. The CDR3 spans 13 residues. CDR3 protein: CASRPEGSYEQYF. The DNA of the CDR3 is TGTGCCAGCAGGCCCGAAGGTTCCTACGAGCAGTACTTC.

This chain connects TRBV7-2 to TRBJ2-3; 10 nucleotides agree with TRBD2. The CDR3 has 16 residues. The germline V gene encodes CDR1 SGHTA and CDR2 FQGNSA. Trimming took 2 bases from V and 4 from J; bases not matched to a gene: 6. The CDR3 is CASSLSPSGSPDTQYF. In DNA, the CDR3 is TGTGCCAGCAGCTTAAGTCCTAGCGGGAGCCCAGATACGCAGTATTTT.

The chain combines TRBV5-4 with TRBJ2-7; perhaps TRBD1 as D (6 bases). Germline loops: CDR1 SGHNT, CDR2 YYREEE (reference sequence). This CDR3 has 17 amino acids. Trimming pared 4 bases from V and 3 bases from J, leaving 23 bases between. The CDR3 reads CASSEDSRGWLGYEQYF. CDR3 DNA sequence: TGTGCCAGCAGCGAGGACTCTAGGGGGTGGCTTGGCTACGAGCAGTACTTC. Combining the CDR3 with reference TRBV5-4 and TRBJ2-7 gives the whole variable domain ETGVTQSPTHLIKTRGQQVTLRCSSQSGHNTVSWYQQALGQGPQFIFQYYREEENGRGNFPPRFSGLQFPNYSSELNVNALELDDSALYLCASSEDSRGWLGYEQYFGPGTRLTVT.

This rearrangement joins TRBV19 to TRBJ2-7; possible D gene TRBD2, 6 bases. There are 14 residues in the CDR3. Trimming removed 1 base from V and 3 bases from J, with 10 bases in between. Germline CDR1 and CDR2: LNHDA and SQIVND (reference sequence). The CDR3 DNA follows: TGTGCCAGTAGTATAGGGGGGGAAAACTACGAGCAGTACTTC. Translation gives CASSIGGENYEQYF.

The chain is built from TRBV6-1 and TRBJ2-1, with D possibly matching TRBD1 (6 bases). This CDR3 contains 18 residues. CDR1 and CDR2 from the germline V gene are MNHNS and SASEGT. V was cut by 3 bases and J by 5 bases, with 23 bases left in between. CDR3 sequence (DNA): TGTGCCAGCAGTGACTACACAGGGCCCTACATCCTTGACAATGAGCAGTTCTTC. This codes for CASSDYTGPYILDNEQFF.

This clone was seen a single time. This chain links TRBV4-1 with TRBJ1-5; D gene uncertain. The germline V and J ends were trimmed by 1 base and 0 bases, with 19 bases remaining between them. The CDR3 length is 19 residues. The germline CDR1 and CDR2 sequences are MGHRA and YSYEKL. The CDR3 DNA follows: TGCGCCAGCAGCCAAGCGTTGTGCCCGGTGGGCAATAGCAATCAGCCCCAGCATTTT. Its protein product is CASSQALCPVGNSNQPQHF.

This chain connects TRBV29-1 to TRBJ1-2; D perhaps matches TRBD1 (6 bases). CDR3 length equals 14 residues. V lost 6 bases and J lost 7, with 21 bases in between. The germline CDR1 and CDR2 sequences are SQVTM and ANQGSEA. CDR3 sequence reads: CSVIEEGGARGYTF. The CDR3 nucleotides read TGCAGCGTGATTGAAGAGGGGGGGGCGCGTGGCTACACCTTC.

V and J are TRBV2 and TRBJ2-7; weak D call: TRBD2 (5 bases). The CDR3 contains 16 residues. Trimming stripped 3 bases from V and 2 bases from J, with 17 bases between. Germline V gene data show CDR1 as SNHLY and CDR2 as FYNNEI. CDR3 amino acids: CASSDEGEKSPYEQYF. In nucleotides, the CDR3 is TGTGCCAGCAGTGACGAGGGAGAAAAATCTCCCTACGAGCAGTACTTC.

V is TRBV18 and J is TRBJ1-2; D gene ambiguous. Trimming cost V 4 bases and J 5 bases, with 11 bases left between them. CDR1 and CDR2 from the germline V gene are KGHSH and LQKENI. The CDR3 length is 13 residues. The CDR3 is CASSLPVRYGYTF. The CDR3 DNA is TGTGCCAGCTCACTGCCAGTTCGATATGGCTACACCTTC.

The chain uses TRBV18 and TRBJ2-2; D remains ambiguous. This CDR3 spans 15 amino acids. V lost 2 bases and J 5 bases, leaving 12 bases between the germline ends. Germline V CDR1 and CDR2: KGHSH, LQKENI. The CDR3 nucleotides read TGTGCCAGCTCACCAAGGGTGCCAGAAACCGGGGAGCTGTTTTTT. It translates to CASSPRVPETGELFF.

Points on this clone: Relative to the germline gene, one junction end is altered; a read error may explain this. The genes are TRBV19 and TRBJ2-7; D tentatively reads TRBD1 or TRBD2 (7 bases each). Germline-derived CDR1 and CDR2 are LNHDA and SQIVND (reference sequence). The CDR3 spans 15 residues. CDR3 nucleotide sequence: TGTGCCAGTAACAGGGGTGGGGAGGGCTCCCACGAGCAGTACTTC. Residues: CASNRGGEGSHEQYF.

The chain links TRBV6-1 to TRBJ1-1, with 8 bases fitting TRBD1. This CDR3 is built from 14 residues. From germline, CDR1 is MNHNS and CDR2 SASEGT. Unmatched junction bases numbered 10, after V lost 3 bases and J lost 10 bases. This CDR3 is CASSEWDRRQIAFF. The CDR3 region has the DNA TGTGCCAGCAGTGAGTGGGACAGGCGACAAATAGCTTTCTTT.

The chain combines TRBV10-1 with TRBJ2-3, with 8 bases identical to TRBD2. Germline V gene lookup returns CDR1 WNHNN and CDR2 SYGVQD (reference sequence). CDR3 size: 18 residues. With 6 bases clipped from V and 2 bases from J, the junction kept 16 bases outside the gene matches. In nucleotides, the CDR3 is TGCGCCAGCAGCAAGCGGCCCGGGAGGGGGATGAACACAGATACGCAGTATTTT. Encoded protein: CASSKRPGRGMNTDTQYF.